What follows is one T cell receptor (beta chain) and its context. The target of this receptor is not known. It has no much larger one-base neighbor in the sample; base qualities were not kept. These data come from a study of blood T cell repertoires in COVID-19 (dated by TCRdb to about 2020). Notes on the research overall: Collaborator samples came from the United States, Italy and Spain and covered acute and convalescent phases of COVID-19. The prospective study material was composed of cDNA or gDNA derived from T cells, B-cell-depleted T cells, or PBMCs. The dataset comprised deeply sampled blood TCRbeta repertoires from subjects exposed to, actively infected with, or recovered from COVID-19. The repertoires were released in a freely available public database meant as a resource for research on the immune response to SARS-CoV-2. The samples were drawn from two sources: the first 160 participants of the ongoing ImmuneRACE study, and 1,200 or so subjects contributed by 6 global collaborators. The sample metadata nearly always contained a de-identified subject ID, COVID-19 status, age in years and sex. Where available, HLA class I and class II types were taken from metadata supplied by the sample provider and were not determined by assay-based typing.

On the study overall, not on this receptor specifically: Clinical and demographic metadata were provided uncurated, with the amount varying by source and participant.

TCRbeta CDR3 regions were amplified from genomic DNA using the immunoSEQ Assay, a bias-controlled multiplex PCR. As for how the authors treated the data: The number of nucleated cells in each sample was estimated from the amplification of reference gene primers within the assay. Sequence reads were collapsed and filtered to measure the absolute abundance of every unique TCRbeta CDR3 rearrangement. For each sample, productive Simpson clonality was calculated as the square root of Simpson's diversity index across productive rearrangements. Sourced from immuneACCESS, this table was stored by TCRdb with only in-frame sequences that have V and J called. A share of the clones is absent; for the studies checked, an unresolved V gene accounts for under half, and the remainder has no known explanation. The V and J calls and the clone size are those of that table, but D and trimming were determined from the DNA. The sample data list around 100,000 clones, and roughly 79% of these were observed just once. The top ten clonotypes cover around an eighth of the sample.

The collaborating institutions used their own protocols to collect whole blood in K2EDTA tubes. For TCRbeta analysis, collaborators shipped samples as frozen whole blood, isolated PBMCs, or DNA extracted from either of those sample types. CDR1 LGHNA and CDR2 YSLEER were looked up in the germline V gene. The CDR3 numbers 16 residues from cysteine through phenylalanine. Only the CDR3 DNA is retained, 48 bases long and in frame from the first base. Trimmed from V: 0 bases; trimmed from J: 3 bases; junction bases lacking a gene match: 2. The specimen sequenced was peripheral blood. This receptor was taken from a woman aged 70-85 years with acute or convalescent COVID-19. This chain joins TRBV4-3 to TRBJ2-3, with 11 junctional bases fitting TRBD2. In nucleotide form, the sequence is TGCGCCAGCAGCCAAGATCTAGCGGGGGGTACAGATACGCAGTATTTT. Translated, it reads CASSQDLAGGTDTQYF.